Following are 31 T cell receptor beta chains from one sample sequenced in a study of blood T cell repertoires in COVID-19. Sequenced by immunoSEQ multiplex PCR; TCRdb stores in-frame clones only, minus some. Altogether 160,000 or so clones are present, roughly 87% being singletons, with the ten largest covering about 1.2%. Material for sequencing was PBMCs or T cells enriched from blood (not recorded which). These receptors all come from a human donor with acute COVID-19. The donor label of this sample is uncertain.

V and J are TRBV4-1 and TRBJ2-7; 15 bases line up with TRBD2. The germline gives CDR1 MGHRA, CDR2 YSYEKL. V gave up 4 bases and J gave up 7 bases; unmatched junction bases: 5. This CDR3 contains 15 residues. The CDR3 DNA follows: TGCGCCAGCAGCCGGACTAGCGGGGGGGCTGATGAGCAGTACTTC. It is translated as CASSRTSGGADEQYF.

The chain joins TRBV5-1 to TRBJ1-6; TRBD1 matches 7 bases. J gave up 8 bases and V 0 bases, and 11 bases lay outside the gene matches. The CDR3 contains 17 residues. Germline V gene lookup returns CDR1 SGHRS and CDR2 YFSETQ. The CDR3 bases are TGCGCCAGCAGCTTGGTAACCGGGACAGTTCGTGATTCACCCCTCCACTTT. Encoded protein: CASSLVTGTVRDSPLHF.

This chain connects TRBV4-1 to TRBJ1-5; a possible D gene is TRBD1 (5 bases). Germline V gene lookup returns CDR1 MGHRA and CDR2 YSYEKL. Trimming removed 2 bases at V and 2 bases at J, with 13 bases between. CDR3 length equals 16 residues. The CDR3 loop is CASSQPTRGGNQPQHF. The CDR3 DNA follows: TGCGCCAGCAGCCAACCTACCCGGGGGGGCAATCAGCCCCAGCATTTT.

CDR3 bases: TGTGCCAGCGGGAGGGGCTATGATGAGCAGTTCTTC. This sequence encodes CASGRGYDEQFF. The rearrangement joins TRBV6-6 to TRBJ2-1; the match to TRBD2 covers 7 bases. Germline assignment: CDR1 MNHNY and CDR2 SVGAGI (reference sequence). The CDR3 covers 12 residues. V dropped 8 bases and J dropped 8; count of bases not matched to a gene: 6.

This chain connects TRBV11-2 to TRBJ2-5; 9 bases agree with TRBD2. The CDR3 contains 14 residues. From germline, CDR1 is SGHAT and CDR2 FQNNGV. Germline trimming cut 4 bases from V and 5 bases from J; bases unmatched to any gene: 5. For the CDR3, the DNA is TGTGCCAGCAGCTCGGTGCGGGGGGGGGAGACCCAGTACTTC. It specifies CASSSVRGGETQYF.

The rearrangement joins TRBV19 to TRBJ1-6; D is unclear. Germline loops: CDR1 LNHDA, CDR2 SQIVND (reference sequence). V was cut by 9 bases and J by 7 bases, with 4 bases left in between. The CDR3 consists of 10 residues. DNA for the CDR3: TGTGCCAGGGAGAATTCACCCCTCCACTTT. Translating gives CARENSPLHF. Drawing the rest from reference TRBV19 and TRBJ1-6, the complete variable domain is DGGITQSPKYLFRKEGQNVTLSCEQNLNHDAMYWYRQDPGQGLRLIYYSQIVNDFQKGDIAEGYSVSREKKESFPLTVTSAQKNPTAFYLCARENSPLHFGNGTRLTVT.

The chain employs TRBV18 and TRBJ2-7; the D gene is possibly TRBD1 (6 bases). This CDR3 contains 12 residues. CDR1 KGHSH and CDR2 LQKENI come from the germline V gene. Trimming took off 4 bases at V and 4 bases at J, with 8 bases between the two ends. The CDR3 here is CASSQDSYEQYF. CDR3 coding DNA: TGTGCCAGCTCACAGGACAGTTACGAGCAGTACTTC.

The chain carries TRBV5-6 and TRBJ1-4, with D unresolved. The CDR3 runs to 15 residues. Between the trimmed V and J ends, which lost 4 bases and 0 bases, there was a span of 10 bases. Germline V gives CDR1 SGHDT, CDR2 YYEEEE. CDR3 DNA sequence: TGTGCCAGCAGCCCCGGCGGGGCAACTAATGAAAAACTGTTTTTT. Translated: CASSPGGATNEKLFF.

The chain has TRBV30 and TRBJ2-7; TRBD1 is a possible D gene (6 bases). Trimming pared 1 base from V and 6 bases from J, leaving 7 bases between. The CDR3 consists of 11 residues. Per the germline V gene, CDR1 is GTSNPN and CDR2 is SVGIG (reference sequence). The chain's CDR3 is CAWSGRGEQYF. CDR3 bases: TGTGCCTGGAGTGGCAGGGGCGAGCAGTACTTC.

This rearrangement joins TRBV7-9 to TRBJ1-1; TRBD1 matches 8 bases. The CDR3 sequence is 12 residues long. Trimming removed 5 bases from V and 8 bases from J; junction bases left unmatched: 4. Germline CDR1 is SEHNR and CDR2 is FQNEAQ (reference sequence). CDR3 DNA sequence: TGTGCCAGCAGCGTTCCAGGGGGCGAAGCTTTCTTT. It encodes CASSVPGGEAFF.

CDR3 region: CASTGSYGYEQYF. The DNA of the CDR3 is TGTGCCAGCACGGGTAGCTACGGATACGAGCAGTACTTC. The rearrangement links TRBV6-5 to TRBJ2-7; D remains ambiguous. V was clipped by 7 bases and J by 4 bases, with 14 bases between them. This CDR3 is built from 13 residues. In germline, CDR1 is MNHEY, CDR2 SVGAGI.

The chain couples TRBV2 to TRBJ1-5, with D possibly being TRBD1 (5 bases). CDR3 size: 13 residues. The V gene lost 6 bases and the J gene lost 1 base, with 7 bases spanning the gap. CDR1 is SNHLY, CDR2 FYNNEI, per germline. CDR3 in amino acids: CASRQESNQPQHF. CDR3 DNA: TGTGCCAGCAGACAGGAGAGCAATCAGCCCCAGCATTTT.

This chain joins TRBV19 and TRBJ2-3; 8 nucleotides align to TRBD1. Germline-derived CDR1 and CDR2 are LNHDA and SQIVND (reference sequence). V was pared by 10 bases and J by 0 bases, with 12 bases of the junction left unmatched. This CDR3 contains 16 residues. The CDR3 DNA reads as TGTGCCACAGGGACAGGCCTTCAACCTAGCACAGATACGCAGTATTTT. As protein: CATGTGLQPSTDTQYF.

V gene TRBV7-3 combines with J gene TRBJ2-3; TRBD2 agrees at 7 bases. This CDR3 contains 14 residues. With V trimmed by 5 bases and J by 5 bases, 7 bases remained unmatched. The germline V gene encodes CDR1 SGHTA and CDR2 FQGTGA. The CDR3 nucleotides read TGTGCCAGCAGCGCGGGGACTATGGGAGATACGCAGTATTTT. The encoded protein is CASSAGTMGDTQYF.

J is TRBJ2-1 and V is TRBV27; 14 bases agree with TRBD2. The germline V gene encodes CDR1 MNHEY and CDR2 SMNVEV (reference sequence). This CDR3 has 16 amino acids. V was clipped by 2 bases and J by 9 bases; unmatched bases: 6. The DNA of the CDR3 is TGTGCCAGCAGTTTAAGGGGACTAGCGGGGGCGGTTGAGCAGTTCTTC. Translated: CASSLRGLAGAVEQFF.

The V gene is TRBV6-5, the J gene TRBJ1-1, with a tentative D call TRBD1 (5 bases). Trimming cost V 4 bases and J 3 bases, with 15 bases left between them. This CDR3 contains 15 residues. Germline V lookup: CDR1 MNHEY, CDR2 SVGAGI. For the CDR3, the DNA is TGTGCCAGCAGTTCCATCCCCGGGGGGGACACTGAAGCTTTCTTT. It yields the protein CASSSIPGGDTEAFF.

This clone was counted a few times. V is TRBV4-2 and J is TRBJ2-2; the match to TRBD2 covers 8 bases. V was clipped by 0 bases and J by 6 bases; unmatched bases: 6. The CDR3 is made up of 16 amino acids. The germline gives CDR1 LGHNA, CDR2 YNFKEQ. The CDR3 protein is CASSQDFGGAAGELFF. CDR3 nucleotide sequence: TGTGCCAGCAGCCAAGATTTCGGGGGGGCCGCCGGGGAGCTGTTTTTT.

This clone appeared a single time. The chain joins TRBV10-3 to TRBJ2-5, with D possibly matching TRBD1 (7 bases). Germline assignment: CDR1 ENHRY and CDR2 SYGVKD. With 2 bases removed from V and 4 bases from J, the gap between germline ends came to 20 bases. CDR3 length: 17 amino acids. For the CDR3, the DNA is TGTGCCATCAGTGAGCTTCGACAGGGAGGAAGTGTAGAGACCCAGTACTTC. Translating it yields CAISELRQGGSVETQYF.

V is TRBV4-1 and J is TRBJ1-6; D call uncertain. Deletions cut 1 base from V and 7 bases from J, with 11 bases between. Germline-derived CDR1 and CDR2 are MGHRA and YSYEKL. This CDR3 region has 15 residues. CDR3: CASSQGGMGNSPLHF. CDR3 sequence (DNA): TGCGCCAGCAGCCAAGGAGGGATGGGCAATTCACCCCTCCACTTT.

The rearrangement uses TRBV5-6 and TRBJ1-2, with D hard to call. V lost 0 bases to trimming and J lost 4 bases, with 13 bases between them. This CDR3 comprises 15 residues. CDR1 SGHDT and CDR2 YYEEEE come from the germline V gene. CDR3 nucleotides: TGTGCCAGCAGCTTGGGAGGCACTAACCCCTATGGCTACACCTTC. Its protein product is CASSLGGTNPYGYTF.

Only one count was recorded for this clone. The chain's CDR3 is CASSFLTPGGQPEAFF. CDR3 nucleotide sequence: TGTGCCAGCAGTTTCCTCACTCCCGGGGGTCAGCCTGAAGCTTTCTTT. This chain connects TRBV27 to TRBJ1-1; D is perhaps TRBD1 (5 bases). Germline V gives CDR1 MNHEY, CDR2 SMNVEV (reference sequence). Trimming removed 3 bases at V and 6 bases at J, with 20 bases between. The CDR3 runs to 16 residues.

The count of this clone is one. The chain has TRBV4-1 and TRBJ1-1, with 9 nucleotides matching TRBD1. This CDR3 spans 17 amino acids. Germline loops: CDR1 MGHRA, CDR2 YSYEKL. J was trimmed by 7 bases and V by 0 bases; bases with no gene match: 12. The CDR3 is CASSQDRYRGLLGEAFF. The DNA for the CDR3 is TGCGCCAGCAGCCAAGATAGGTACAGGGGGCTATTGGGTGAAGCTTTCTTT.

This rearrangement joins TRBV6-6 to TRBJ2-2, with TRBD1 identical over 7 bases. The CDR3 is 14 amino acids. With 8 bases clipped from V and 7 bases from J, the junction kept 10 bases outside the gene matches. Germline CDR1 reads MNHNY; CDR2 reads SVGAGI (reference sequence). This CDR3 reads CASSNEGAGGELFF. The CDR3 coding sequence is TGTGCCAGCTCGAATGAGGGGGCTGGCGGGGAGCTGTTTTTT.

The V gene is TRBV27, the J gene TRBJ1-1; D is undetermined. Germline V lookup: CDR1 MNHEY, CDR2 SMNVEV (reference sequence). This CDR3 is 10 amino acids long. Trimming took 7 bases from V and 5 from J, leaving 5 bases between them. The CDR3 sequence is CASIYTEAFF. Written as DNA, the CDR3 is TGTGCCAGCATCTATACTGAAGCTTTCTTT.

The chain employs TRBV21-1 and TRBJ2-5; the table's TRBD1 call for D was not verified on the DNA. TRBV21-1 is deemed a pseudogene. CDR3 size: 16 residues. The CDR3 region has the DNA TGTGCCAGCAGCTCCGGGACAGGGGTTAAGGGAGAGACCCAGTACTTC. Encoded protein: CASSSGTGVKGETQYF.

This chain links TRBV13 with TRBJ2-5; maybe TRBD1 (5 bases). Germline V gives CDR1 PRHDT, CDR2 FYEKMQ (reference sequence). CDR3 length equals 14 residues. V dropped 1 base and J dropped 0 bases, with 6 bases sitting between them. The CDR3 sequence: CASSLEGNQETQYF. The CDR3 bases are TGTGCCAGCAGCTTAGAGGGGAACCAAGAGACCCAGTACTTC.

The chain recombines TRBV6-5 with TRBJ2-7, with D unclear. This CDR3 contains 14 residues. V was cut by 6 bases and J by 0 bases, with 12 bases left in between. Looked up from germline, CDR1 is MNHEY and CDR2 is SVGAGI. The DNA for the CDR3 is TGTGCCAGCAGAGGTCACAGCAGCTCCTACGAGCAGTACTTC. Residues: CASRGHSSSYEQYF.

The J gene is TRBJ1-1, the V gene TRBV7-8; D uncertain. The CDR3 has 12 residues. CDR1 is SGHVS and CDR2 is FQNEAQ in the germline V gene. V lost 2 bases to trimming and J lost 1 base, with 2 bases between them. The CDR3: CASSLQNTEAFF. As DNA, the CDR3 is TGTGCCAGCAGCTTACAGAACACTGAAGCTTTCTTT.

V gene TRBV18 combines with J gene TRBJ2-2, with 9 bases identical to TRBD2. The ends lost 3 bases at V and 1 base at J; junction bases unmatched: 3. Germline V lookup: CDR1 KGHSH, CDR2 LQKENI. This CDR3 region has 16 residues. The chain's CDR3 is CASSPRLAENTGELFF. DNA for the CDR3: TGTGCCAGCTCACCCCGACTAGCGGAGAACACCGGGGAGCTGTTTTTT.

The chain uses TRBV7-2 and TRBJ1-2; 10 bases are shared with TRBD1. The J segment lost 0 bases and the V segment lost 3 bases, leaving 4 bases of the junction unmatched. Per the germline V gene, CDR1 is SGHTA and CDR2 is FQGNSA. The CDR3 is made up of 16 amino acids. CDR3 coding DNA: TGTGCCAGCAGCTTCGGGACAGGGGTGGCTAACTATGGCTACACCTTC. Encoded protein: CASSFGTGVANYGYTF. The variable domain in full, with the rest retrieved from reference TRBV7-2 and TRBJ1-2, is GAGVSQSPSNKVTEKGKDVELRCDPISGHTALYWYRQSLGQGLEFLIYFQGNSAPDKSGLPSDRFSAERTGGSVSTLTIQRTQQEDSAVYLCASSFGTGVANYGYTFGSGTRLTVV.

The V and J genes are TRBV2 and TRBJ2-5, with 9 bases identical to TRBD2. V shed 6 bases and J 0 bases; nucleotides not matched to a gene: 2. CDR1 and CDR2 from the germline V gene are SNHLY and FYNNEI. CDR3 size: 14 residues. The CDR3 DNA follows: TGTGCCAGCAGGACTAGCGGCAACCAAGAGACCCAGTACTTC. Amino acid sequence: CASRTSGNQETQYF.